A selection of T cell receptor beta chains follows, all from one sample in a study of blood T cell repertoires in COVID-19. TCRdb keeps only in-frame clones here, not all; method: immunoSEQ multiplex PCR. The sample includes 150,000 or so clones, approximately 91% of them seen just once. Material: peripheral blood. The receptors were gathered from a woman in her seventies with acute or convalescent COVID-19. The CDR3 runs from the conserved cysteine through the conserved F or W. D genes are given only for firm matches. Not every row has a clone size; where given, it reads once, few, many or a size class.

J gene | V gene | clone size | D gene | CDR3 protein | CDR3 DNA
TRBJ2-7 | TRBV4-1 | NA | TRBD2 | CASSRESGGDPSYEQYF | TGCGCCAGCAGCCGAGAAAGCGGGGGGGACCCCTCCTACGAGCAGTACTTC
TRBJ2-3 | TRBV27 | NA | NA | CASGRGGRDTQYF | TGTGCCAGCGGTCGTGGAGGGAGGGATACGCAGTATTTT
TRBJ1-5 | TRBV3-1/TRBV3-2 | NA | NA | CASSPVGNQPQHF | TGTGCCAGCAGCCCAGTGGGCAATCAGCCCCAGCATTTT
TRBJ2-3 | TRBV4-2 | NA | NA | CASSPFGGSTDTQYF | TGTGCCAGCAGCCCCTTTGGCGGGTCCACAGATACGCAGTATTTT
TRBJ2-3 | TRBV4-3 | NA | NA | CASSQDDRSTDTQYF | TGCGCCAGCAGCCAAGATGACAGGAGCACAGATACGCAGTATTTT
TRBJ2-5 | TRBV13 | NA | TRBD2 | CASSLFLAGGQETQYF | TGTGCCAGCAGCTTATTTCTAGCGGGGGGTCAAGAGACCCAGTACTTC
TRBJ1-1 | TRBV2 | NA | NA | CATRSGRGTEAFF | TGTGCCACCCGATCAGGTCGGGGCACTGAAGCTTTCTTT
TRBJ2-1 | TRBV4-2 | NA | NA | CASRPPGGYHEQFF | TGTGCCAGCAGGCCACCAGGAGGGTACCATGAGCAGTTCTTC
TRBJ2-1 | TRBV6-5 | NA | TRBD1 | CASTPTGSAPEQFF | TGTGCCAGCACCCCGACAGGGTCTGCCCCCGAGCAGTTCTTC
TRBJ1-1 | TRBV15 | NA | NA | CATSRAQKSTEAFF | TGTGCCACCAGCAGAGCCCAAAAGAGCACTGAAGCTTTCTTT
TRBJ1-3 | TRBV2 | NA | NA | CASSGRGGNTIYF | TGTGCCAGCAGTGGGCGGGGAGGAAACACCATATATTTT
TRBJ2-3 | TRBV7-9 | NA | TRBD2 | CASTPTSGGYTQYF | TGTGCCAGCACCCCGACTAGCGGGGGATATACGCAGTATTTT
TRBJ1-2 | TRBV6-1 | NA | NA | CASSETEGAGYTF | TGTGCCAGCAGTGAAACGGAGGGTGCTGGCTACACCTTC
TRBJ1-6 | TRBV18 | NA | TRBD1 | CASSKDRANSPLHF | TGTGCCAGCTCAAAGGACAGGGCAAATTCACCCCTCCACTTT
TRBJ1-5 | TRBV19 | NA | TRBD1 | CASSPRDRLNQPQHF | TGTGCCAGTAGTCCCCGGGACAGGCTCAATCAGCCCCAGCATTTT
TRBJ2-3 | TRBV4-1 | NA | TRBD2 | CASSQGSSGGLADTQYF | TGCGCCAGCAGCCAAGGATCTAGCGGGGGGCTCGCAGATACGCAGTATTTT
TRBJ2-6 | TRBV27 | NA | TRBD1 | CASSGGRTGVLNSGANVLTF | TGTGCCAGCAGTGGGGGAAGGACAGGGGTTTTGAATTCTGGGGCCAACGTCCTGACTTTC
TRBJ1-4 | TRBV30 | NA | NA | CAWSPAPGAEKLFF | TGTGCCTGGAGTCCCGCGCCAGGGGCTGAAAAACTGTTTTTT
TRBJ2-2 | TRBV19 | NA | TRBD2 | CASSIGLAGGRDTGELFF | TGTGCCAGTAGCATCGGGCTAGCGGGGGGCAGGGACACCGGGGAGCTGTTTTTT
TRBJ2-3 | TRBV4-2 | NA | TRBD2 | CASSRGGGSGAIVGTDTQYF | TGTGCCAGCAGCCGAGGGGGGGGTAGCGGGGCAATCGTTGGCACAGATACGCAGTATTTT
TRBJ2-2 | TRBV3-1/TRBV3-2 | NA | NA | CASSQDLLGAGELFF | TGTGCCAGCAGCCAAGATCTCTTGGGCGCCGGGGAGCTGTTTTTT
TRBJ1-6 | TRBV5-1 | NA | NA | CASSLAEYSPLHF | TGCGCCAGCAGCTTGGCCGAGTATTCACCCCTCCACTTT
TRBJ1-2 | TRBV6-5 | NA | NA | CASRNNGGYGYTF | TGTGCCAGCAGGAACAATGGAGGCTATGGCTACACCTTC
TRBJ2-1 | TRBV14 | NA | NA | CASSQDVGAGFYNEQFF | TGTGCCAGCAGCCAGGACGTAGGGGCGGGGTTCTACAATGAGCAGTTCTTC
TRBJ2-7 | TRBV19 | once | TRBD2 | CARILAGASYEQYF | TGTGCCAGGATCTTAGCGGGGGCATCCTACGAGCAGTACTTC
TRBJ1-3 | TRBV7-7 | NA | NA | CASSGQEGRGNTIYF | TGTGCTAGCAGCGGGCAGGAGGGGCGAGGAAACACCATATATTTT
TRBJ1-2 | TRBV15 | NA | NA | CATSRDLEGASYGYTF | TGTGCCACCAGCAGAGATCTAGAGGGCGCGAGCTATGGCTACACCTTC
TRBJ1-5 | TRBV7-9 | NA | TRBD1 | CASSTGQGWGQPQHF | TGTGCCAGCAGCACCGGACAGGGTTGGGGTCAGCCCCAGCATTTT
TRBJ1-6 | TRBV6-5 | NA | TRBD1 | CASKYRGYNSPLHF | TGTGCCAGCAAGTACAGGGGCTATAATTCACCCCTCCACTTT
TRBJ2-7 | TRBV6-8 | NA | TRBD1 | CASSAGTGGSEQYF | TGTGCCAGCAGTGCCGGGACAGGGGGATCCGAGCAGTACTTC
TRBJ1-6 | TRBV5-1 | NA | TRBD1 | CASSLDRGGSPLHF | TGCGCCAGCAGCTTGGACAGGGGGGGATCACCCCTCCACTTT
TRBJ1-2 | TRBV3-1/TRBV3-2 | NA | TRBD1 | CASNLQGLGYGYTF | TGTGCCAGCAACCTACAGGGGTTAGGCTATGGCTACACCTTC
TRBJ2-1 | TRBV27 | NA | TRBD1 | CASRIKTGTGNLNEQFF | TGTGCCAGCAGAATAAAGACCGGGACAGGGAACCTGAATGAGCAGTTCTTC